The 8 T cell receptor beta chains below were found in one sample sequenced in a study of blood T cell repertoires in COVID-19. The repertoire was sequenced with immunoSEQ multiplex PCR; TCRdb's copy has only in-frame clones and lacks some. The sample comprises tens of thousands of clones, 80% of which are singletons, and around 4.7% rests with the top ten. Sequences were obtained from peripheral blood. The origin of the receptors is a woman in her 70s with acute or convalescent COVID-19.

The chain links TRBV6-5 to TRBJ1-2, with D possibly TRBD1 on 5 matching bases. Trimming took 5 bases from V and 4 from J, leaving 17 bases between them. From germline, CDR1 is MNHEY and CDR2 SVGAGI. The length of the CDR3 is 15 residues. The CDR3 sequence is CASSLRGGTTYGYTF. The CDR3 bases are TGTGCCAGCAGTCTCCGAGGAGGGACTACCTATGGCTACACCTTC.

Details on this clone: One end of the junction fails to match germline, which may point to a read error. V and J are TRBV7-9 and TRBJ2-5; 7 nucleotides align to TRBD1. The germline V gene encodes CDR1 SEHNR and CDR2 FQNEAQ (reference sequence). The CDR3 covers 16 residues. The CDR3 spells CASNLGYRDSQETQYF. The DNA for the CDR3 is TGTGCCAGCAACTTAGGCTATAGGGACAGTCAAGAGACCCAGTACTTC.

The chain couples TRBV19 to TRBJ1-5; D uncertain. V was pared by 8 bases and J by 6 bases, with 17 bases between. Germline values: CDR1 LNHDA, CDR2 SQIVND (reference sequence). The length of the CDR3 is 14 residues. Here the CDR3 DNA reads TGTGCCAGTTTAAGTGGCGGGGTAGGTCAGCCCCAGCATTTT. The encoded protein is CASLSGGVGQPQHF.

The rearrangement joins TRBV9 to TRBJ2-5; 7 bases agree with TRBD1. Germline V lookup: CDR1 SGDLS, CDR2 YYNGEE. The CDR3 is 14 amino acids. V gave up 5 bases and J gave up 3 bases; unmatched junction bases: 7. CDR3 sequence: CASSATGTEETQYF. The CDR3 bases are TGTGCCAGCAGTGCTACCGGGACAGAAGAGACCCAGTACTTC. Combining the CDR3 with reference TRBV9 and TRBJ2-5 gives the whole variable domain DSGVTQTPKHLITATGQRVTLRCSPRSGDLSVYWYQQSLDQGLQFLIQYYNGEERAKGNILERFSAQQFPDLHSELNLSSLELGDSALYFCASSATGTEETQYFGPGTRLLVL.

This clone was observed a handful of times. The chain combines TRBV6-6 with TRBJ2-5; 7 bases align to TRBD2. After removal of 6 bases from V and 7 bases from J, the junction contained 11 bases not matched to a gene. The CDR3 spans 14 residues. Germline CDR1 MNHNY, CDR2 SVGAGI (reference sequence). CDR3 residues: CASSRGGEIGTQYF. CDR3 sequence (DNA): TGTGCCAGCAGCCGGGGAGGGGAGATTGGGACCCAGTACTTC.

The V and J genes are TRBV9 and TRBJ1-5; D remains ambiguous. This CDR3 has 14 amino acids. V was trimmed by 4 bases and J by 4 bases, leaving 12 bases between them. Germline CDR1 reads SGDLS; CDR2 reads YYNGEE. CDR3 amino acids: CASSPTGGNQPQHF. DNA of the CDR3: TGTGCCAGCAGCCCCACTGGCGGGAATCAGCCCCAGCATTTT.

DNA for the CDR3: TGTGCCAGCAGCCAATTCGGGAACTTCTATAATTCACCCCTCCACTTT. Encoded protein: CASSQFGNFYNSPLHF. The chain carries TRBV14 and TRBJ1-6; no clear D gene. The CDR3 is 16 residues long. Trimming removed 2 bases from V and 3 bases from J, with 11 bases in between. From germline, CDR1 is SGHDN and CDR2 FVKESK. Using reference TRBV14 and TRBJ1-6 for the parts outside the CDR3, the full variable domain is EAGVTQFPSHSVIEKGQTVTLRCDPISGHDNLYWYRRVMGKEIKFLLHFVKESKQDESGMPNNRFLAERTGGTYSTLKVQPAELEDSGVYFCASSQFGNFYNSPLHFGNGTRLTVT.

The chain links TRBV7-8 to TRBJ2-1; weak D call: TRBD2 (6 bases). CDR1 and CDR2 (germline): SGHVS, FQNEAQ. The ends were cut back, 5 bases at V and 4 bases at J, with 15 bases in the middle. The CDR3 consists of 15 residues. CDR3 coding DNA: TGTGCCAGCAGCCACTCGGAGCGGGTTTACAATGAGCAGTTCTTC. Translation gives CASSHSERVYNEQFF.